This TCR beta chain was profiled in a study of blood T cell repertoires in COVID-19. Study background: Researchers got acute and convalescent COVID-19 samples from the United States, Italy and Spain.

Sequencing used immunoSEQ multiplex PCR; TCRdb keeps in-frame clones, though not all of them. The sample gives around 50,000 clones, 90% to 95% of which show up once; 1% is in the top ten. The germline V gene has CDR1 MGHRA and CDR2 YSYEKL. There are 16 residues in the CDR3. Losses at the gene ends were 1 base for V and 2 bases for J; bases not matched to a gene: 8. The genes are TRBV4-1 and TRBJ2-7; TRBD2 matches at 7 bases. Sequencing was carried out using peripheral blood. The source is a man aged 55 to 70 with COVID-19, enrolled during active disease. The CDR3 DNA sequence: TGCGCCAGCAGCCAAGGATCGAGGGCGGGGGCCTACGAGCAGTACTTC. Translated, it gives CASSQGSRAGAYEQYF.